Below, 20 T cell receptor beta chains from the same sample are listed, as sequenced in a study of T cell responses to AZD1222 COVID-19 vaccine. The data were produced by immunoSEQ multiplex PCR, yet TCRdb's version contains in-frame clones alone and is incomplete. The sample holds roughly 150,000 clones, 88% seen once. This material consisted of peripheral blood, taken on day 0 of MenACWY control vaccination. Receptors were obtained from an adult in good health.

This chain links TRBV9 with TRBJ2-3; the D is unclear. Germline V lookup: CDR1 SGDLS, CDR2 YYNGEE. V dropped 0 bases and J dropped 6 bases, with 17 bases sitting between them. The CDR3 sequence is 16 residues long. CDR3 DNA sequence: TGTGCCAGCAGCGTAGCCGGTAGTACTACGGCCGATACGCAGTATTTT. Protein sequence: CASSVAGSTTADTQYF. The full variable domain, with the rest looked up from reference TRBV9 and TRBJ2-3, is DSGVTQTPKHLITATGQRVTLRCSPRSGDLSVYWYQQSLDQGLQFLIQYYNGEERAKGNILERFSAQQFPDLHSELNLSSLELGDSALYFCASSVAGSTTADTQYFGPGTRLTVL.

The genes are TRBV19 and TRBJ1-2; 8 bases agree with TRBD1. Germline-derived CDR1 and CDR2 are LNHDA and SQIVND (reference sequence). Trimming removed 1 base from V and 4 bases from J; junction bases left unmatched: 11. This CDR3 is 17 amino acids long. The CDR3 nucleotides read TGTGCCAGTAGTATAGTGACAGGGGCAACGCCTAGCTATGGCTACACCTTC. This gives the protein CASSIVTGATPSYGYTF. Full variable domain (missing parts from reference TRBV19 and TRBJ1-2): DGGITQSPKYLFRKEGQNVTLSCEQNLNHDAMYWYRQDPGQGLRLIYYSQIVNDFQKGDIAEGYSVSREKKESFPLTVTSAQKNPTAFYLCASSIVTGATPSYGYTFGSGTRLTVV.

This rearrangement joins TRBV12-3 or TRBV12-4 to TRBJ1-2; a possible D gene is TRBD1 (6 bases). The CDR3 runs to 13 residues. Trimming shortened V by 3 bases and J by 8 bases, and 13 bases separated the two germline ends. The CDR3 sequence is CASSFMGGDGYTF. The CDR3 DNA is TGTGCCAGCAGTTTTATGGGGGGCGACGGCTACACCTTC.

V and J are TRBV9 and TRBJ2-3, with 8 bases identical to TRBD2. CDR3 size: 15 residues. J was trimmed by 5 bases and V by 0 bases; bases with no gene match: 5. CDR1 and CDR2 (germline): SGDLS, YYNGEE. Here the CDR3 DNA reads TGTGCCAGCAGCGTAGCGGGGGGGCCGAGAGATACGCAGTATTTT. Translating gives CASSVAGGPRDTQYF.

V gene TRBV19 combines with J gene TRBJ2-6; 9 bases align to TRBD1. From germline, CDR1 is LNHDA and CDR2 SQIVND (reference sequence). This CDR3 spans 17 amino acids. The ends lost 5 bases at V and 2 bases at J; junction bases unmatched: 7. The CDR3 DNA sequence: TGTGCCAGTAGTCCGGGACAGGGTCTCGCTGGGGCCAACGTCCTGACTTTC. Protein product: CASSPGQGLAGANVLTF.

V usage is TRBV7-2 and J usage is TRBJ1-1; a possible D gene is TRBD1 (6 bases). V was cut by 2 bases and J by 3 bases, with 10 bases left in between. The CDR3 totals 14 residues. The V gene's germline CDR1 is SGHTA and CDR2 FQGNSA. The CDR3 is CASSLYRVDTEAFF. The DNA for the CDR3 is TGTGCCAGCAGCTTATACAGGGTTGACACTGAAGCTTTCTTT.

The chain uses TRBV6-5 and TRBJ2-7; no firm D call. Germline V gene sequence: CDR1 MNHEY, CDR2 SVGAGI. Trimming shortened V by 6 bases and J by 2 bases, and 11 bases separated the two germline ends. CDR3 size: 13 residues. CDR3 sequence reads: CASSLDGTYEQYF. CDR3 bases: TGTGCCAGCAGCCTGGACGGTACCTACGAGCAGTACTTC.

The gene calls are TRBV5-6 and TRBJ1-5, with 9 positions matching TRBD1. Germline V CDR1 and CDR2: SGHDT, YYEEEE. CDR3 length: 15 amino acids. Trimming cost V 2 bases and J 6 bases; bases outside gene matches: 6. As DNA, the CDR3 is TGTGCCAGCAGCTTTCAAGACAGGGGGAGTCAGCCCCAGCATTTT. Its protein product is CASSFQDRGSQPQHF.

The chain recombines TRBV27 with TRBJ1-6, with no clear D. The V gene lost 3 bases and the J gene lost 4 bases, with 7 bases spanning the gap. The CDR3 runs 14 residues. The V gene's germline CDR1 is MNHEY and CDR2 SMNVEV (reference sequence). The CDR3, as DNA: TGTGCCAGCAGTTTGTTGCAGTATAATTCACCCCTCCACTTT. It yields the protein CASSLLQYNSPLHF.

This clone was detected only once. The J gene is TRBJ2-1, the V gene TRBV2; 8 bases map to TRBD1. Unmatched junction bases numbered 7, after V lost 4 bases and J lost 8 bases. The germline gives CDR1 SNHLY, CDR2 FYNNEI. The CDR3 extends over 14 amino acids. The CDR3 sequence: CASSAETGVHEQFF. The CDR3 nucleotides are TGTGCCAGCAGTGCGGAGACAGGGGTCCATGAGCAGTTCTTC.

This sequence joins TRBV9 and TRBJ1-5; possible D gene TRBD1, 5 bases. CDR1 SGDLS and CDR2 YYNGEE come from the germline V gene. This CDR3 comprises 15 residues. V shed 0 bases and J shed 2 bases, with 9 bases lying between them. Here the CDR3 reads CASSVGGTGNQPQHF. Written as DNA, the CDR3 is TGTGCCAGCAGCGTAGGAGGGACGGGCAATCAGCCCCAGCATTTT. The variable domain in full, completed from reference TRBV9 and TRBJ1-5, reads DSGVTQTPKHLITATGQRVTLRCSPRSGDLSVYWYQQSLDQGLQFLIQYYNGEERAKGNILERFSAQQFPDLHSELNLSSLELGDSALYFCASSVGGTGNQPQHFGDGTRLSIL.

This chain connects TRBV29-1 to TRBJ1-1, with D uncertain. Trimming took 6 bases from V and 2 from J, leaving 13 bases between them. The CDR3 contains 13 residues. The germline CDR1 and CDR2 sequences are SQVTM and ANQGSEA. The CDR3 spells CSVQGRTNTEAFF. The CDR3, as DNA: TGCAGCGTCCAAGGACGGACTAACACTGAAGCTTTCTTT. Full variable domain (missing parts from reference TRBV29-1 and TRBJ1-1): SAVISQKPSRDICQRGTSLTIQCQVDSQVTMMFWYRQQPGQSLTLIATANQGSEATYESGFVIDKFPISRPNLTFSTLTVSNMSPEDSSIYLCSVQGRTNTEAFFGQGTRLTVV.

Only one count was recorded for this clone. V gene TRBV11-3 combines with J gene TRBJ2-1, with TRBD2 matching over 11 bases. J was trimmed by 4 bases and V by 1 base; bases with no gene match: 15. This CDR3 region has 20 residues. Germline V gene sequence: CDR1 SGHNT, CDR2 YENEEA. The CDR3 spells CASSLGSGLAGGTGYNEQFF. CDR3 bases: TGTGCCAGCAGCTTAGGTTCGGGGCTAGCGGGAGGTACGGGATACAATGAGCAGTTCTTC.

The chain couples TRBV5-6 to TRBJ1-1; TRBD1 matches 7 bases. The CDR3 runs to 14 residues. The junction had 4 bases not matched to a gene; V was cut back by 0 bases and J by 5 bases. Germline V gene data show CDR1 as SGHDT and CDR2 as YYEEEE. CDR3 DNA sequence: TGTGCCAGCAGCTTGGGAGGGGGCATAACTGAAGCTTTCTTT. Translating it yields CASSLGGGITEAFF.

J is TRBJ2-6 and V is TRBV5-1, with D tentatively TRBD2 (6 bases). Trimming took off 4 bases at V and 2 bases at J, with 16 bases between the two ends. The CDR3 covers 17 residues. CDR1 SGHRS and CDR2 YFSETQ come from the germline V gene. CDR3 sequence: CASSPRELGAGANVLTF. The CDR3 nucleotides are TGCGCCAGCAGCCCCCGGGAGTTAGGAGCTGGGGCCAACGTCCTGACTTTC.

The genes are TRBV11-2 and TRBJ1-1; TRBD1 matches 7 bases. Germline-derived CDR1 and CDR2 are SGHAT and FQNNGV. The length of the CDR3 is 14 residues. After removal of 3 bases from V and 0 bases from J, the junction contained 1 base not matched to a gene. This CDR3 reads CASSFDRVNTEAFF. The DNA of the CDR3 is TGTGCCAGCAGCTTTGACAGGGTGAACACTGAAGCTTTCTTT.

The sample holds one count of this clone. The rearrangement uses TRBV7-9 and TRBJ2-7; weak D call: TRBD1 (5 bases). The ends were cut back, 8 bases at V and 5 bases at J, with 7 bases in the middle. CDR1 and CDR2 (germline): SEHNR, FQNEAQ (reference sequence). The CDR3 is 10 amino acids. CDR3 in amino acids: CASLGDEQYF. CDR3 nucleotide sequence: TGTGCCAGCCTAGGGGACGAGCAGTACTTC. The entire variable domain, with the rest obtained from reference TRBV7-9 and TRBJ2-7, is as follows: DTGVSQNPRHKITKRGQNVTFRCDPISEHNRLYWYRQTLGQGPEFLTYFQNEAQLEKSRLLSDRFSAERPKGSFSTLEIQRTEQGDSAMYLCASLGDEQYFGPGTRLTVT.

With respect to this clone: The sample has other DNA sequences that encode this CDR3 too. This chain links TRBV5-6 with TRBJ1-4, with no clear D. CDR3 length: 13 residues. Trimming removed 2 bases at V and 6 bases at J, with 8 bases between. CDR1 SGHDT and CDR2 YYEEEE come from the germline V gene. This CDR3 reads CASSLVIDEKLFF. CDR3 DNA: TGTGCCAGCAGCTTAGTGATTGATGAAAAACTGTTTTTT.

This clone was recorded at least ten times. This specimen includes other DNA sequences encoding the same CDR3. The rearrangement uses TRBV7-8 and TRBJ1-1; D is unresolved. Trimming removed 1 base at V and 1 base at J, with 7 bases between. Germline CDR1 is SGHVS and CDR2 is FQNEAQ. This CDR3 is 14 amino acids long. The CDR3 spells CASSLVAGNTEAFF. CDR3 sequence (DNA): TGTGCCAGCAGCTTAGTCGCAGGGAACACTGAAGCTTTCTTT.

The chain combines TRBV7-2 with TRBJ2-3; the match to TRBD2 covers 11 bases. J gave up 5 bases and V 4 bases, and 2 bases lay outside the gene matches. Germline CDR1 and CDR2: SGHTA and FQGNSA. CDR3 size: 14 residues. The CDR3 bases are TGTGCCAGCAGCTCCGGACTAGCGGGAGATACGCAGTATTTT. Protein product: CASSSGLAGDTQYF.